A selection of T cell receptor beta chains follows, all from one sample in a study of a mutant IDH1 vaccine in newly diagnosed glioma. Sequenced by immunoSEQ multiplex PCR; TCRdb stores in-frame clones only, minus some. The sample contains 84,000 or so clones, over 75% of which appear only once. The antigens these receptors bind are not known. The sample here was PBMCs, taken from a glioma patient whose treatment included an IDH1 peptide vaccine. The source is a man aged 35 to 55 with glioma. Both conserved end residues are part of each CDR3. A D gene is named only where the DNA matches it firmly. Clone size, where shown, is once, few, many, or a class for clones that have expanded.

. . TRBJ2-1 TRBV6-4 TGTGCCCGCCCCCGGGACCGGAGGTACAATGAGCAGTTCTTC CARPRDRRYNEQFF
. . TRBJ1-2 TRBV4-2 TGTGCCAGCACCCCCCAATTAGAGGTTCCTAACTATGGCTACACCTTC CASTPQLEVPNYGYTF
. . TRBJ2-3 TRBV27 TGTGCCAGCAGTTTTGGCCTAGGGGGCACAGATACGCAGTATTTT CASSFGLGGTDTQYF
. . TRBJ2-5 TRBV5-5 TGTGCCAGCAGCTCGGGACAGCGGGTAGAGACCCAGTACTTC CASSSGQRVETQYF
. . TRBJ1-1 TRBV5-1 TGCGCCAGCAGCTTAGACGATATGCTCCCTGAAGCTTTCTTT CASSLDDMLPEAFF
TRBD1 few TRBJ1-1 TRBV19 TGTGCCAGTAGTAGTGTAGGGGGCTACACTGAAGCTTTCTTT CASSSVGGYTEAFF
TRBD1 few TRBJ1-5 TRBV6-1 TGTGCCAGCAGTCTCGGGAGGGGGCCTCAACAGCCCCAGCATTTT CASSLGRGPQQPQHF
. . TRBJ1-1 TRBV7-2 TGTGCCAGCAGCCGTGAGGCTGAAGCTTTCTTT CASSREAEAFF
TRBD2 . TRBJ2-1 TRBV28 TGTGCCAGCAGTTCGCTAGCGGGAGGGTACAATGAGCAGTTCTTC CASSSLAGGYNEQFF
TRBD1 . TRBJ2-7 TRBV15 TGTGCCACCAGCAAAGGACAGGCCTACGAGCAGTACTTC CATSKGQAYEQYF
TRBD2 . TRBJ2-5 TRBV2 TGTGCCAGCAGTGAAGGGGGACTAGCGGGATTCGGGAAAGAGACCCAGTACTTC CASSEGGLAGFGKETQYF
TRBD2 . TRBJ2-4 TRBV19 TGTGCCAGTAGATCTAGCGGGGGGCTAGCCAAAAACATTCAGTACTTC CASRSSGGLAKNIQYF
. . TRBJ1-2 TRBV5-8 TGTGCCAGCAGCTTGGACAGGGTTTATGGCTACACCTTC CASSLDRVYGYTF
. . TRBJ1-6 TRBV6-4 TGTGCCAGCAGTGACTCTCCTCTGGGTAATTCACCCCTCCACTTT CASSDSPLGNSPLHF
. few TRBJ1-1 TRBV10-3 TGTGCCATCAGGGGAGGGAGGACCGATACTGAAGCTTTCTTT CAIRGGRTDTEAFF
TRBD2 . TRBJ2-7 TRBV30 TGTGCCTGGAGAGGGCTAGCGGGAGAGCAGTACTTC CAWRGLAGEQYF
TRBD2 . TRBJ2-1 TRBV7-2 TGTGCCAGCAGCTTAGTAGCGGGGGGCGTCCTAGATGAGCAGTTCTTC CASSLVAGGVLDEQFF
. once TRBJ1-1 TRBV28 TGTGCCAGCAGTTTCCAAGGGAGTTGGGACACTGAAGCTTTCTTT CASSFQGSWDTEAFF
TRBD1 . TRBJ2-5 TRBV6-1 TGTGCCAGCAGTGATGGGACAGGGGCCGAAGTCCAGTACTTC CASSDGTGAEVQYF
TRBD1 . TRBJ1-1 TRBV7-2 TGTGCCAGCAGCTGGACAGGGGCGGGGAACACTGAAGCTTTCTTT CASSWTGAGNTEAFF
TRBD2 once TRBJ2-7 TRBV10-3 TGTGCCATCAGTGAGCCGGCTCAAGCGGGAGGGCCCCACGAGCAGTACTTC CAISEPAQAGGPHEQYF
. . TRBJ1-1 TRBV6-5 TGTGCCAGCAGTTACTCGCCTGACAGTGAGGCTGAAGCTTTCTTT CASSYSPDSEAEAFF
. . TRBJ2-1 TRBV19 TGTGCCAGCCCAAGCTCCTACAATGAGCAGTTCTTC CASPSSYNEQFF
. . TRBJ2-7 TRBV27 TGTGCCAGCAGTTTTGGGGCCAAAGAGGGAGAGCAGTACTTC CASSFGAKEGEQYF
TRBD2 . TRBJ2-1 TRBV7-2 TGTGCCAGCAGCCCACTAGCGGGGGGCTACAATGAGCAGTTCTTC CASSPLAGGYNEQFF
TRBD1 . TRBJ1-2 TRBV28 TGTGCCAGCAGTAGTCAGGGGGCGCTCGTCTATGGCTACACCTTC CASSSQGALVYGYTF
. . TRBJ2-3 TRBV23-1 TGCGCCAGCAGTCAGTTCTGGGGGGTCACAGATACGCAGTATTTT CASSQFWGVTDTQYF
. . TRBJ1-2 TRBV6-6 TGTGCCAGCAGAGATCCAAAGGCGGGCTACACCTTC CASRDPKAGYTF
. . TRBJ2-3 TRBV27 TGTGCCAGCAGTTTATCGGCGGGGACTAGCACAGATACGCAGTATTTT CASSLSAGTSTDTQYF
TRBD2 . TRBJ2-7 TRBV28 TGTGCCAGCGGACTAGCGGGTACCTACGAGCAGTACTTC CASGLAGTYEQYF
. . TRBJ1-6 TRBV7-9 TGTGCCAGCAGCTCCCCGGAGAATTCACCCCTCCACTTT CASSSPENSPLHF
. . TRBJ1-5 TRBV28 TGTGCCAGCAGTTCGGGGTTTGCTCAGCCCCAGCATTTT CASSSGFAQPQHF
TRBD2 . TRBJ2-3 TRBV4-2 TGTGCCAGCAGCCAAGATCGAGCGGGAGGTCTCCGTGCGCAGTATTTT CASSQDRAGGLRAQYF
TRBD2 . TRBJ2-1 TRBV28 TGTGCCAGCAGCCTATCAAACCCCGGAGACGGGAGGGCCACGAAGTTCTTC CASSLSNPGDGRATKFF
. few TRBJ1-1 TRBV30 TGTGCCTGGAGTGTCTCTGGGACTGAAGCTTTCTTT CAWSVSGTEAFF
TRBD2 . TRBJ2-3 TRBV2 TGTGCCAGCAGGGAGCGGGACCGCACAGATACGCAGTATTTT CASRERDRTDTQYF
. . TRBJ1-5 TRBV30 TGTGCCTGGAGTGTAGATGGGGGGGTTCATCAGCCCCAGCATTTT CAWSVDGGVHQPQHF
. . TRBJ1-1 TRBV6-5 TGTGCCACCGCTGGACGGAACACTGAAGCTTTCTTT CATAGRNTEAFF
. . TRBJ2-2 TRBV15 TGTGCCACCAGAGGGGGGGCGGATTCCGGGGAGCTGTTTTTT CATRGGADSGELFF
. once TRBJ2-7 TRBV28 TGTGCCAGCAGTTTACGGGTGACAGAGCAGTACTTC CASSLRVTEQYF
. . TRBJ2-7 TRBV5-4 TGTGCCAGCAGCACTTCCGGGTACGAGCAGTACTTC CASSTSGYEQYF
. . TRBJ1-6 TRBV4-1 TGCGCCAGCAGCCAAGACCTACCGGGCAATTCACCCCTCCACTTT CASSQDLPGNSPLHF
TRBD2 . TRBJ2-7 TRBV7-9 TGTGCCAGCAGCTTAGCATCGGGAGGAACTACCTACGAGCAGTACTTC CASSLASGGTTYEQYF
TRBD1 . TRBJ1-1 TRBV11-2 TGTGCCAGCAGCTTTACAGGGGACACTGAAGCTTTCTTT CASSFTGDTEAFF
TRBD1 . TRBJ2-2 TRBV7-9 TGTGCCAGCAGCTTAATTCGGACAGGGAACACCGGGGAGCTGTTTTTT CASSLIRTGNTGELFF
TRBD2 . TRBJ2-7 TRBV7-2 TGTGCCAGCAGCGCGAGACTAGCGGACCACTACGAGCAGTACTTC CASSARLADHYEQYF
TRBD1 . TRBJ1-4 TRBV7-2 TGTGCCAGCAGCCTCTGGACAGGGAATAATGAAAAACTGTTTTTT CASSLWTGNNEKLFF
. . TRBJ2-7 TRBV5-4 TGTGCCAGCAGCTCGGACAGCGTCTACGAGCAGTACTTC CASSSDSVYEQYF
. . TRBJ2-1 TRBV4-2 TGTGCCAGCAGCCAAGGTTTGTGGGCGGCTAGCACCAATGAGCAGTTCTTC CASSQGLWAASTNEQFF
. . TRBJ1-1 TRBV5-5 TGTGCCAGCGGCCAACCCGGGGGCAGGAACACTGAAGCTTTCTTT CASGQPGGRNTEAFF